This entry features one T cell receptor (beta chain) sequence. What it recognizes is unknown. These data belong to a study of T cell responses to AZD1222 COVID-19 vaccine. The V end was cut by 0 bases, the J end by 5 bases, with 11 bases between. The CDR3 spans 14 residues. The germline gives CDR1 SGHRS, CDR2 YFSETQ. Method: immunoSEQ multiplex PCR; TCRdb's copy keeps in-frame clones and lacks some. This table has around 130,000 clones, about 90% appearing once. General study points: In a largely white British group with more females than males, clonal diversity was possibly underestimated. Breadth and depth of Spike-specific TCRs rose after two AZD1222 doses. Baseline serology detected seropositivity in only six or seven AZD1222 recipients.

The origin of this receptor is an adult in good health. The sequencing here drew on peripheral blood, taken on day 0 of AZD1222 vaccination. J is TRBJ1-2 and V is TRBV5-1; D remains ambiguous. The CDR3 is CASSLDVPGYGYTF. In nucleotides, the CDR3 is TGCGCCAGCAGCTTGGATGTTCCGGGGTATGGCTACACCTTC.